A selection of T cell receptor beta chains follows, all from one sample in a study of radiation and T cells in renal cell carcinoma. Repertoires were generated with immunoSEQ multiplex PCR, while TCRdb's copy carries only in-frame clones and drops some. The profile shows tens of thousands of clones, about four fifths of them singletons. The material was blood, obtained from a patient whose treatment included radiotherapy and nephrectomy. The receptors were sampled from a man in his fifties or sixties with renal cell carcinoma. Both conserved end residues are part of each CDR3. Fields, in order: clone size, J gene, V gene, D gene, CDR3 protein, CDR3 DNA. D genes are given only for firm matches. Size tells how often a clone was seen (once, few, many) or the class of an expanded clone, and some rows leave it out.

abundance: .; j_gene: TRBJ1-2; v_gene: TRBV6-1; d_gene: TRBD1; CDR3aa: CAGAPGQGNYGYTF; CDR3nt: TGTGCCGGGGCCCCGGGACAGGGAAACTATGGCTACACCTTC
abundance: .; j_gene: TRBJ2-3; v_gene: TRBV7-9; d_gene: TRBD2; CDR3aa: CASSIGGSWGDTQYF; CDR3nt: TGTGCCAGCAGCATCGGGGGGAGTTGGGGAGATACGCAGTATTTT
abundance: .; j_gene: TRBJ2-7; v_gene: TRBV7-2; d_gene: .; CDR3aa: CASSLGPPRSAYEQYF; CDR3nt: TGTGCCAGCAGCTTAGGCCCCCCCAGGTCCGCCTACGAGCAGTACTTC
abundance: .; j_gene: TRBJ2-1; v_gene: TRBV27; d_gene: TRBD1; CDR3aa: CASSARTGKLAFEQFF; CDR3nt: TGTGCCAGCAGTGCCCGGACAGGGAAATTGGCATTTGAGCAGTTCTTC
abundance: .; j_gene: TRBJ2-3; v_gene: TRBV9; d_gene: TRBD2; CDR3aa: CASSSRAGVADTQYF; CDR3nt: TGTGCCAGCAGCTCGAGAGCGGGAGTGGCAGATACGCAGTATTTT
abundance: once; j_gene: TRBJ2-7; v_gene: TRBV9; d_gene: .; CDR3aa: CASSAPPIYEQYF; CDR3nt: TGTGCCAGCAGCGCCCCTCCGATCTACGAGCAGTACTTC
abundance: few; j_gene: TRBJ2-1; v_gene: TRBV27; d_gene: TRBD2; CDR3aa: CASSLLVGAGEGNEQFF; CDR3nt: TGTGCCAGCAGTTTGCTCGTTGGGGCGGGAGAGGGCAATGAGCAGTTCTTC
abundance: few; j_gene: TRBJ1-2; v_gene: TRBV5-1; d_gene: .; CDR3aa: CASSRDSNGDGYTF; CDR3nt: TGCGCCAGCAGCCGGGACTCCAACGGGGATGGCTACACCTTC
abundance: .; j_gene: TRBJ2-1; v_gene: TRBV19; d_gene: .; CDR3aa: CARETELVTPMQNNEQFF; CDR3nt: TGTGCCAGGGAAACAGAACTTGTCACACCAATGCAGAATAATGAGCAGTTCTTC
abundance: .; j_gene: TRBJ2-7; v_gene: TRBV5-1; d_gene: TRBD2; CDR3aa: CASSGGLATMSYEQYF; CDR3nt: TGCGCCAGCAGCGGGGGACTAGCGACTATGTCATACGAGCAGTACTTC
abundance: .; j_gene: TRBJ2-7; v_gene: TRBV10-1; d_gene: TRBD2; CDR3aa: CASSGGRAYEQYF; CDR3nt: TGCGCCAGCAGTGGCGGGAGGGCCTACGAGCAGTACTTC
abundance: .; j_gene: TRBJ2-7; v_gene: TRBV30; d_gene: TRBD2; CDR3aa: CAWSPGLAGEYEQYF; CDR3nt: TGTGCCTGGAGTCCTGGACTAGCGGGAGAATACGAGCAGTACTTC
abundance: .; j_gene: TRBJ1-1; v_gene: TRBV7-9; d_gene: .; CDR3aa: CASSLVGQTNTEAFF; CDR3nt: TGTGCCAGCAGCTTAGTTGGACAGACAAACACTGAAGCTTTCTTT
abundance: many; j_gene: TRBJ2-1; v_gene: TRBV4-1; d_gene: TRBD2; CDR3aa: CASRPRVGTSNEQFF; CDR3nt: TGCGCCAGCAGACCCAGGGTGGGGACTAGCAATGAGCAGTTCTTC
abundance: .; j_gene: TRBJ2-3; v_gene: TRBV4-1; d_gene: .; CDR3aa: CASSQDRRSTDTQYF; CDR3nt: TGCGCCAGCAGCCAAGATAGGAGAAGCACAGATACGCAGTATTTT
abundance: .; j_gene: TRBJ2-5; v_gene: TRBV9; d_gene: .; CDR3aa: CASSPTPIETQYF; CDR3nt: TGTGCCAGCAGCCCCACCCCTATAGAGACCCAGTACTTC
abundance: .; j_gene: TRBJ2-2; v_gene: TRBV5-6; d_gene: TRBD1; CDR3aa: CASSPGTGAVTGELFF; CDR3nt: TGTGCCAGCAGCCCGGGGACAGGGGCCGTCACCGGGGAGCTGTTTTTT
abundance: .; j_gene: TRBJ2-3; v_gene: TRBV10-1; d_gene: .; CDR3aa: CATPSATDTQYF; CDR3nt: TGCGCCACCCCCTCGGCTACAGATACGCAGTATTTT
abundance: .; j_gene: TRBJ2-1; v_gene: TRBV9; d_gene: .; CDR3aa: CASSGLYNEQFF; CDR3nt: TGTGCCAGCAGCGGACTATACAATGAGCAGTTCTTC
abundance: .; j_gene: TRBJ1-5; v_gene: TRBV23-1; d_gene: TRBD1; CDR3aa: CASSLDRVDQPQHF; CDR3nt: TGCGCCAGCAGTCTCGACAGGGTTGATCAGCCCCAGCATTTT
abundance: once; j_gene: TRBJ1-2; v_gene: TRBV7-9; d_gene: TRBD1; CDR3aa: CASSLAQGAGYTF; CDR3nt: TGTGCCAGCAGCTTAGCTCAGGGGGCTGGCTACACCTTC
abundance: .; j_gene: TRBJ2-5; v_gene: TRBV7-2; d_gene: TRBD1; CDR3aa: CASSLNVGQEGTQYF; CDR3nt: TGTGCCAGCAGCTTAAATGTAGGACAGGAAGGGACCCAGTACTTC
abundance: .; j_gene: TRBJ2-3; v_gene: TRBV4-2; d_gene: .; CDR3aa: CASSLFTDTQYF; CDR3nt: TGTGCCAGCAGCCTTTTTACAGATACGCAGTATTTT
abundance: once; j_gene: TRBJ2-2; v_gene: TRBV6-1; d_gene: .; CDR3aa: CASTTGGANTGELFF; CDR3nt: TGTGCCAGCACCACGGGGGGCGCGAACACCGGGGAGCTGTTTTTT
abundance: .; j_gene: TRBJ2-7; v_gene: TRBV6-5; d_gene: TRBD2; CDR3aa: CASSYSASGYEQYF; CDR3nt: TGTGCCAGCAGTTACTCCGCTAGCGGCTACGAGCAGTACTTC
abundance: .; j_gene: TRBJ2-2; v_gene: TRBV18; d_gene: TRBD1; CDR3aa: CASSQRDRAFGELFF; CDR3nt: TGTGCCAGCTCACAGAGGGACAGGGCGTTCGGGGAGCTGTTTTTT
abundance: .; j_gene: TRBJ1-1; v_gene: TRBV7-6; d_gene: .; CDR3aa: CASSLGAASMNTEAFF; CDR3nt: TGTGCCAGCAGCTTAGGAGCGGCGTCAATGAACACTGAAGCTTTCTTT
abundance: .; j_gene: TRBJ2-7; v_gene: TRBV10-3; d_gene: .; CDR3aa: CAISTGASYEQYF; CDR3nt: TGTGCCATCAGCACCGGGGCCTCCTACGAGCAGTACTTC
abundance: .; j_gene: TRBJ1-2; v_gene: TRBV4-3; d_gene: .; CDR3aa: CASSPGGAQGYTF; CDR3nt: TGCGCCAGCAGCCCTGGGGGGGCGCAAGGCTACACCTTC
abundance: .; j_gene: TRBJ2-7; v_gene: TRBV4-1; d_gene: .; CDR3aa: CASSQSTGFGWAYEQYF; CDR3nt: TGCGCCAGCAGCCAATCGACGGGGTTTGGTTGGGCGTACGAGCAGTACTTC
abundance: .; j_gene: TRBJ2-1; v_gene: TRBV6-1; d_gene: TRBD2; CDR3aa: CASSETSFEQFF; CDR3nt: TGTGCCAGCAGTGAGACTAGCTTTGAGCAGTTCTTC
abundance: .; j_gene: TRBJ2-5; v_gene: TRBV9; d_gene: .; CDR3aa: CASSVAPLQVGPETQYF; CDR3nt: TGTGCCAGCAGCGTAGCCCCACTGCAGGTGGGCCCAGAGACCCAGTACTTC
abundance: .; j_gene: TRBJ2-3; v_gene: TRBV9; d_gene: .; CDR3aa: CASSVEGRVADTQYF; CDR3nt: TGTGCCAGCAGCGTAGAGGGCAGGGTGGCAGATACGCAGTATTTT
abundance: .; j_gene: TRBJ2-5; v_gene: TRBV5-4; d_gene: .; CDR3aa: CASSLQVQETQYF; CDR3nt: TGTGCCAGCAGCTTACAGGTCCAAGAGACCCAGTACTTC
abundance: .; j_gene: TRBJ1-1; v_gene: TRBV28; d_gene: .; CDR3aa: CASRPTGLPGTEAFF; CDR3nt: TGTGCCAGCAGGCCGACAGGCCTACCGGGTACTGAAGCTTTCTTT
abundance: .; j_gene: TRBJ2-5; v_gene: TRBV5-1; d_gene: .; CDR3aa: CASSLGRYGETQYF; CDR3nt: TGCGCCAGCAGCTTGGGACGATATGGGGAGACCCAGTACTTC
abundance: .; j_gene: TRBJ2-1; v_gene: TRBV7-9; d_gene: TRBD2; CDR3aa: CASSWTSGIYNEQFF; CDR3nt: TGTGCCAGCAGCTGGACTAGCGGGATATACAATGAGCAGTTCTTC
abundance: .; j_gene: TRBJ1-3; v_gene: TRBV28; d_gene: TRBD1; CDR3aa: CAAARGQGNTIYF; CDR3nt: TGTGCCGCTGCCAGGGGGCAAGGAAACACCATATATTTT
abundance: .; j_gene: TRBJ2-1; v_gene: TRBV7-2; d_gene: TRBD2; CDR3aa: CASSGSGGHYNEQFF; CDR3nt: TGTGCCAGCAGCGGTAGCGGGGGACACTACAATGAGCAGTTCTTC
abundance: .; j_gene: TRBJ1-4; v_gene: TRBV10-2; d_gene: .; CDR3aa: CASTRGGAREKLFF; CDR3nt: TGCGCCAGCACCCGGGGAGGGGCCCGGGAAAAACTGTTTTTT